This TCR beta chain stems from a study of shared clonotypes between healthy human individuals. This clone came up once. The CDR3 spans 14 residues. Germline-derived CDR1 and CDR2 are GTSNPN and SVGIG (reference sequence). Trimming shortened V by 7 bases and J by 2 bases, and 15 bases separated the two germline ends. The repertoire was sequenced with immunoSEQ multiplex PCR; TCRdb's copy has only in-frame clones and lacks some. The table records nearly 1 million clones, 60% to 85% of them present only once. This TCR was recovered from a man in his late teens or twenties in good health. Sequenced input: memory CD4+ T cells sorted from blood. Documented subset: CD45RA-negative fraction. The V call is TRBV30, the J call TRBJ1-5; D might be TRBD1 (6 bases). The CDR3 nucleotides are TGTGCCTATAAAGGGGGGGCCGGCAATCAGCCCCAGCATTTT. Protein: CAYKGGAGNQPQHF.